This T cell receptor beta chain was captured by sequencing in a study of cytomegalovirus exposure and HLA in healthy donors (dated by TCRdb to the late 2010s). Broadly, across the study: According to an earlier analysis of around 600 of the donors, roughly 180 million T cells yielded over 100 million unique TCR beta sequences and approximately 300 Gb of sequence data. An early release covering more than 500 HLA-typed donors comprised approximately 290 gigabases of sequencing data and roughly 86 million unique TCR sequences. Of the 300 to 400 genotyped donors, over 65% fell in the genetic ancestry cluster associated with self-reported Caucasian donors. The study aimed to test whether signatures of past pathogen exposure could be identified by cataloging public T cell receptors. The study profiled the T cell repertoires of some 610 subjects by immunosequencing and related them to cytomegalovirus serostatus. Besides the first cohort of approximately 710 subjects, a separate validation cohort made up of roughly 130 different subjects was used. The study combined high-throughput TCR immunosequencing, statistical association of individual TCRs with disease status, and machine learning to predict cytomegalovirus infection status. A later analysis re-examined previously published TCR beta repertoires from just over 650 donors and added high-resolution HLA genotyping to investigate patterns of TCR occurrence. The later analysis used no new phenotypic data to find candidate immune exposures, relying instead on TCR beta sequences and their occurrence across donors. An earlier analysis of approximately 500 of the donors applied high-throughput TCR beta sequencing to assess whether each TCR beta V gene segment acted as functional or pseudogenic. Donor age, sex, ethnicity and CMV serostatus were collected together with the repertoire data. A later genetic analysis used genome-wide SNP genotypes for about three fifths of the 666 donors, treating that subset as a discovery cohort. Every repertoire in the discovery cohort had been generated on one and the same sequencing platform. Class I and class II HLA loci were covered by the typing at four-digit resolution. The number of typed donors differed by locus: 629-630 for A, B, C, DRB1 and DQB1; 500 to 550 for DQA1; about 600 for DPA1; and around 470 for DPB1. Four or five DR-DQ haplotypes were treated as single units for association and clustering because of strong linkage in the cohort. Among 300 to 500 genotyped donors of the cohort, an average of approximately 220,000 unique TCR beta nucleotide sequences was sequenced per donor, of which about 18% were non-productive.

The cohort comprised 710 or so healthy bone marrow donors. All cohort members were sampled while nominally healthy, although unrecorded immune exposures were likely present. The donor was CMV seronegative and belonged to the group of 352 seronegative cohort members. A peripheral blood sample was provided by each donor, and peripheral blood mononuclear cells were used for TCR beta sequencing. Genomic DNA extraction from the blood cell samples was performed with the Qiagen DNeasy Blood Extraction Kit. Trimming accounts for 3 bases at V and 6 bases at J, while the number of junction bases matched to no gene is 4. The germline V gene yields LGHNA for CDR1 and YNFKEQ for CDR2. The CDR3 goes from the cysteine to the phenylalanine over 16 residues. Just CDR3 DNA is preserved here, 48 bases in frame from base 1. This clone was counted a few times. No cognate antigen has been identified for it. No much larger clone exists at a distance of one base, and base qualities are not known.

Broad study findings and their caveats: The 87-base-pair reads could not distinguish some IMGT-functional V segments, including TRBV6-2 and TRBV6-3, so those segments were excluded. For the cohort, immune exposure information was limited to CMV serostatus. When HLA alleles, especially DR and DQ, strongly co-occurred, attributing TCR associations to individual alleles was difficult. A further reported finding was that TCR beta sequences accurately predicted the HLA-A and HLA-B alleles for most subjects in the first cohort. Only TCR beta chains were sequenced in this cohort, and the absence of alpha or paired-chain data limited detectable features. The earlier analysis of almost 600 of the donors excluded approximately 17 rarely observed V segments, including chromosome 9 orphons, because counts were too low. According to a later analysis, parvovirus B19, influenza, CMV and Epstein-Barr virus appeared linked to several top co-occurrence clusters. The presence/absence analyses assumed that sequencing depth was roughly uniform across donors, and that assumption may not be true. Compared with equally common non-associated chains, HLA-associated TCR beta chains in a later analysis were more clonally expanded and had lower generation probabilities. In vitro tests confirmed that a few of the cytomegalovirus-associated TCR beta chains recognize cytomegalovirus antigens. V-gene and J-gene trimming of TCR beta chains was associated with a missense DCLRE1C variant in a later genetic analysis, and the association was replicated in an independent cohort. A total of 164 TCR beta chains were listed by the study as associated with cytomegalovirus. In an earlier analysis of about 600 of the donors, most TCR beta V segments appeared in productive rearrangements about 87% or about 30% of the time, broadly matching IMGT annotations. In a later analysis, TCR association rates were found to vary across HLA loci, with the most associated TCRs seen for DRB1 alleles and the fewest for HLA-C alleles. According to a later analysis, most CMV-associated TCR beta chains appeared to be HLA-restricted, and the HLA associations seemed to be driven largely by CMV exposure. The authors suggested that the approach could potentially be extended to other disease states and immunological phenotypes. Specific HLA alleles were associated with 15,000 to 20,000 TCR beta sequences at a false discovery rate of 0.05 in a later analysis. Compared with the 666-donor mean, donors in an Asian-associated ancestry cluster had fewer N-insertions in productive TCRs, according to a later genetic analysis. Because some donors lacked HLA typing at each locus, the association tests relied only on the typed subset. The classifier was reported to diagnose cytomegalovirus status with high specificity and sensitivity in both the original cohort and the validation cohort. While some public TCRs were present in many individuals, most TCR sequences turned up only very rarely across donors. A cluster of highly shared sequence variants was judged likely to represent a technical artifact of the sequencing pipeline. Linkage disequilibrium might explain the correlated functional status among segregating V segments, but an unknown experimental factor could not be ruled out.

The receptor library was made with the immunoSEQ multiplex PCR assay. For the multiplex PCR, a mixture combining 60 forward primers for TCR Vbeta segments and 13 reverse primers for TCR Jbeta segments was used. The CDR3 region of rearranged TCR beta genes was amplified from genomic DNA with a multiplex PCR assay. Amplified TCR beta libraries were sequenced as 87-base-pair reads on the Illumina HiSeq System. Under the source paper's analysis protocol: In a later analysis, roughly 80 million unique TCR beta chains were counted across the approximately 670 repertoires, and roughly 11 million of these chains were shared by at least two donors. A nearest-neighbor algorithm error-corrected the raw reads and collapsed the reads into unique sequences, merging closely related sequences to remove PCR and sequencing errors. CDR3 sequences were aligned to IMGT reference sequences to assign V, D and J gene segments. Each retained sequence needed at least a six-nucleotide match to both a V gene segment and a J gene segment. A rearrangement counted as productive if the CDR3 had no stop codons and remained in frame with V and J, and every other rearrangement counted as non-productive. Following IMGT convention, CDR3 was defined as the stretch from the second conserved V-encoded cysteine up to the conserved J-encoded phenylalanine. In an earlier analysis of 550 to 650 of the donors, sequences lacking an unambiguous match to a single V gene segment were excluded. In an earlier analysis of about 590 of the donors, a V segment was called functional when productive rearrangements were above 56.7%, and segregating when the standard deviation between donors exceeded 5%. A statistical classification framework was built for diagnosing cytomegalovirus status from the catalog of TCR beta chain sequences. A later analysis assigned V and J genes by comparing TCR nucleotide sequences with IMGT/GENE-DB human TR gene sequences. In a later analysis, CDR3 sequences and most-parsimonious VDJ recombination scenarios were assigned using the TCRdist pipeline. In a later analysis, each TCR beta chain was defined by its CDR3 amino acid sequence together with its V-gene family, and reads without a unique V-gene family were excluded. A later analysis removed 550 to 650 highly shared, low-generation-probability nucleotide sequences to deal with suspected cross-contamination and a sequencing artifact. In a later analysis, a clonal expansion index was calculated for each public chain from normalized within-repertoire ranks of inferred template counts. In a later analysis, generation probabilities were computed with a VDJ recombination model fitted to out-of-frame rearrangements, and the resulting probabilities were checked against IGoR. A later analysis scored TCR-TCR, TCR-HLA and TCR-CMV co-occurrence with hypergeometric tests, applying a repertoire-size bias correction to TCR pairs. A later analysis estimated false discovery rates by permuting HLA or CMV assignments 20 times. A later analysis grouped co-occurring TCRs with DBSCAN, adding TCRdist sequence similarity when clustering within HLA-allele-positive subsets. For co-occurrence clustering, repertoires with fewer than 30,000 or more than 120,000 public chains were excluded, along with roughly 5 repertoires with anomalous nucleotide sharing. TCRdb mirrors the immuneACCESS table, restricted to in-frame sequences. Some clones are absent from its copies; in checked studies, under half trace to an unresolved V gene, and the reason for the others is unknown. V, J and clone size reflect that table, while D and trimming were determined from the DNA. For this sample there are fewer than 200,000 clones; about 90% appear just once. The leading ten clones occupy about 0.21% of the sample.

The chain joins TRBV4-2 to TRBJ2-3; the central 15 bases match TRBD2. The TCR comes from a girl less than two years old in good health and CMV-seronegative. The sample taken for sequencing was PBMCs. The CDR3 here reads CASSQAGTSGGDTQYF. The DNA sequence is given as TGTGCCAGCAGCCAGGCCGGGACTAGCGGGGGGGATACGCAGTATTTT.